One sample yielded the 12 T cell receptor beta chains listed below, sequenced in a study of OX40 agonist ivuxolimab in advanced cancers. Libraries were prepared by immunoSEQ multiplex PCR; TCRdb keeps only in-frame clonotypes and omits some of them. Of about 94,000 clones in the sample, around nine tenths were seen once. The specimen was CD4+ or CD8+ T cells sorted from blood, collected in a trial of the OX40 agonist ivuxolimab. The receptors shown here come from an adult with an advanced solid tumor such as melanoma, head and neck, liver or kidney cancer.

This clone was seen only once. The rearrangement links TRBV10-3 to TRBJ1-6; a possible D gene is TRBD1 (5 bases). V shed 0 bases and J shed 7 bases, with 16 bases lying between them. Germline CDR1 ENHRY, CDR2 SYGVKD. The CDR3 loop spans 17 amino acids. The CDR3 DNA is TGTGCCATCAGTGAGTCGACATTGGGCAGGGCAAATTCACCCCTCCACTTT. It yields the protein CAISESTLGRANSPLHF.

V gene TRBV19 combines with J gene TRBJ2-7, with D perhaps matching TRBD1 (6 bases). The CDR3 has 13 residues. Germline-derived CDR1 and CDR2 are LNHDA and SQIVND (reference sequence). The V and J ends lost 4 bases and 4 bases respectively, with 11 bases between them. CDR3 coding DNA: TGTGCCAGTAGTAGGGAACAGGGATACGAGCAGTACTTC. It translates to CASSREQGYEQYF.

The V and J genes are TRBV5-5 and TRBJ1-6, with D uncertain. The CDR3 runs 13 residues. With 4 bases removed from V and 5 bases from J, the gap between germline ends came to 7 bases. Germline lookup yields CDR1 SGHKS and CDR2 YYEKEE (reference sequence). The DNA for the CDR3 is TGTGCCAGCAGCCGTGATAATAATTCACCCCTCCACTTT. Translated, it gives CASSRDNNSPLHF.

The chain is built from TRBV7-6 and TRBJ2-3, with 14 bases that match TRBD2. CDR1 is SGHVS, CDR2 FNYEAQ, per germline. The CDR3 contains 14 residues. The trim removed 4 bases at V and 8 bases at J, leaving 2 bases unmatched. Here the CDR3 DNA reads TGTGCCAGCAGCTCCGGGACTAGCGGGAGTACGCAGTATTTT. This codes for CASSSGTSGSTQYF.

This chain connects TRBV27 to TRBJ1-5, with TRBD1 matching 9 bases. The germline V gene has CDR1 MNHEY and CDR2 SMNVEV (reference sequence). With 5 bases clipped from V and 6 bases from J, the junction kept 14 bases outside the gene matches. The CDR3 loop spans 17 amino acids. Written as DNA, the CDR3 is TGTGCCAGCAGTATCCTCCTAACAGGGGGCGGGCGTCAGCCCCAGCATTTT. Residues: CASSILLTGGGRQPQHF.

The chain recombines TRBV2 with TRBJ2-4, with TRBD2 matching over 7 bases. The CDR3 length is 16 residues. V was clipped by 5 bases and J by 1 base; unmatched bases: 8. Looked up from germline, CDR1 is SNHLY and CDR2 is FYNNEI. DNA for the CDR3: TGTGCCAGCAGTCCACAGCGGGGCTACGCCAAAAACATTCAGTACTTC. Residues: CASSPQRGYAKNIQYF.

V gene TRBV6-5 combines with J gene TRBJ1-2; D is unclear. V was pared by 5 bases and J by 6 bases, with 16 bases between. This CDR3 spans 14 amino acids. The germline CDR1 and CDR2 sequences are MNHEY and SVGAGI. Here the CDR3 reads CASSTPTRGHGYTF. The DNA for the CDR3 is TGTGCCAGCAGTACCCCGACAAGAGGCCATGGCTACACCTTC.

This chain's CDR3 is CASSDPTGAEAETQYF. The CDR3 nucleotides are TGCGCCAGCAGTGACCCTACAGGGGCTGAAGCAGAGACCCAGTACTTC. V and J are TRBV10-1 and TRBJ2-5; 7 bases are a match to TRBD1. The CDR3 is 16 residues long. CDR1 is WNHNN and CDR2 is SYGVQD in the germline V gene (reference sequence). V trimming: 3 bases; J trimming: 4 bases; junction bases outside the gene matches: 11.

V and J are TRBV12-5 and TRBJ1-2; D gene ambiguous. The ends were cut back, 7 bases at V and 3 bases at J, with 12 bases in the middle. This CDR3 contains 13 residues. In germline, CDR1 is LGHNT, CDR2 FRNRAP. The DNA of the CDR3 is TGTGCTAGTGACCGCCCCGGGGACTATGGCTACACCTTC. It encodes CASDRPGDYGYTF. The complete variable domain, with remaining parts taken from reference TRBV12-5 and TRBJ1-2, reads DARVTQTPRHKVTEMGQEVTMRCQPILGHNTVFWYRQTMMQGLELLAYFRNRAPLDDSGMPKDRFSAEMPDATLATLKIQPSEPRDSAVYFCASDRPGDYGYTFGSGTRLTVV.

The chain carries TRBV5-6 and TRBJ2-7, with 7 bases aligning to TRBD1. The V gene's germline CDR1 is SGHDT and CDR2 YYEEEE. Unmatched junction bases numbered 4, after V lost 4 bases and J lost 0 bases. The CDR3 has 14 residues. CDR3 amino acids: CASSVQGNSYEQYF. CDR3 nucleotides: TGTGCCAGCAGCGTACAGGGGAACTCCTACGAGCAGTACTTC.

The chain employs TRBV25-1 and TRBJ2-1; 7 positions match TRBD2. Germline V gene lookup returns CDR1 MGHDK and CDR2 SYGVNS. V lost 4 bases, J lost 8 bases, and 14 bases stayed unmatched. The CDR3 spans 16 residues. The CDR3 loop is CASSVFLVGGVYEQFF. For the CDR3, the DNA is TGTGCCAGCAGTGTCTTTCTGGTGGGGGGGGTCTATGAGCAGTTCTTC.

This chain links TRBV5-4 with TRBJ2-5; 8 bases match TRBD1. Trimming cost V 4 bases and J 3 bases; bases outside gene matches: 20. Germline V gene sequence: CDR1 SGHNT, CDR2 YYREEE (reference sequence). The CDR3 contains 19 residues. The CDR3 bases are TGTGCCAGCAGCCCAGGGGACAGGAGACACCGGCAATACAAAGAGACCCAGTACTTC. It encodes CASSPGDRRHRQYKETQYF.